The present entry profiles one T cell receptor beta chain with its context. Trimming cost V 3 bases and J 6 bases; bases outside gene matches: 4. The CDR3 is made up of 13 amino acids. This specimen belongs to a study of blood T cell repertoires in COVID-19. Data came from immunoSEQ multiplex PCR; TCRdb stores just in-frame clones and leaves some out. The table lists about 74,000 clones, about 88% of them singletons. This sequence was found in a man aged 70 or older with active or convalescent COVID-19. This chain connects TRBV12-3 or TRBV12-4 to TRBJ2-7; 8 bases line up with TRBD2. The specimen sequenced was peripheral blood. For the CDR3, the DNA is TGTGCCAGCAGTTTGGGCGCGGGGGGCGAGCAGTACTTC. Translation: CASSLGAGGEQYF.